Listed below are T cell receptor beta chains from one sample, sequenced in a study of cytomegalovirus exposure and HLA in healthy donors. The assay was immunoSEQ multiplex PCR, and TCRdb's table has in-frame clones only and misses some. The sample lists fewer than 130,000 clones; roughly 87% were seen once. What was sequenced was PBMCs. The receptors here all came from a woman under 30 in good health and CMV-seronegative. CDR3s include the opening cysteine and the closing phenylalanine or tryptophan. A D gene is named only where the DNA matches it firmly. Only some rows state a clone size, as once, few, many or a class for expanded clones.

clone_size d_call j_call v_call cdr3_aa cdr3_nt
once - TRBJ2-2 TRBV7-3 CASSLYTGELFF TGTGCCAGCAGCTTATATACCGGGGAGCTGTTTTTT
- - TRBJ2-1 TRBV5-1 CASSSPSTGEGFF TGCGCCAGCAGCTCCCCCAGTACAGGTGAAGGGTTCTTC
- - TRBJ2-5 TRBV7-6 CASSRPGVQETQYF TGTGCCAGCAGCCGGCCAGGGGTCCAAGAGACCCAGTACTTC
- TRBD1 TRBJ2-1 TRBV11-2 CASSLSLDRGRFF TGTGCCAGCAGCTTATCCCTTGACAGGGGACGGTTCTTC
- TRBD2 TRBJ2-5 TRBV30 CAWSRTSGTETQYF TGTGCCTGGAGTAGGACTAGCGGGACGGAGACCCAGTACTTC
- TRBD2 TRBJ2-5 TRBV27 CASRIIAGGRETQYF TGTGCCAGCCGGATAATAGCGGGAGGGAGAGAGACCCAGTACTTC
- - TRBJ1-2 TRBV6-5 CASSPGEIYGYTF TGTGCCAGCAGTCCCGGGGAGATCTATGGCTACACCTTC
- TRBD2 TRBJ2-1 TRBV7-9 CASSSLGTRHNEQFF TGTGCCAGCAGCTCCCTTGGGACTAGACACAATGAGCAGTTCTTC
once - TRBJ1-1 TRBV6-6 CASSYRLGITNTEAFF TGTGCCAGCAGTTACCGATTGGGCATTACGAACACTGAAGCTTTCTTT
- - TRBJ1-5 TRBV6-1 CASSELGGNQPQHF TGTGCCAGCAGTGAATTAGGAGGGAATCAGCCCCAGCATTTT
few TRBD1 TRBJ1-3 TRBV19 CASSRTGASGNTIYF TGTGCCAGTAGCCGGACAGGCGCCTCTGGAAACACCATATATTTT
- - TRBJ2-1 TRBV6-1 CASSTTTVYNEQFF TGTGCCAGCAGTACCACGACAGTCTACAATGAGCAGTTCTTC
- TRBD1 TRBJ1-5 TRBV2 CASAPGQVNQPQHF TGTGCCAGCGCCCCGGGACAGGTCAATCAGCCCCAGCATTTT
- TRBD1 TRBJ2-2 TRBV13 CASSTVTGVSTGELFF TGTGCCAGCAGCACAGTGACAGGGGTCAGCACCGGGGAGCTGTTTTTT
- - TRBJ1-1 TRBV4-1 CASRGGGASNTEAFF TGCGCCAGCAGGGGCGGGGGCGCCTCCAACACTGAAGCTTTCTTT
- - TRBJ1-5 TRBV28 CATQGLDQPQHF TGTGCCACCCAGGGGTTGGATCAGCCCCAGCATTTT
- TRBD2 TRBJ2-7 TRBV6-1 CASGIREGYEQYF TGTGCCAGTGGTATCAGGGAGGGCTACGAGCAGTACTTC
- - TRBJ1-2 TRBV10-2 CASSEQNYGYTF TGCGCCAGCAGTGAACAGAACTATGGCTACACCTTC
- - TRBJ2-2 TRBV5-8 CASSLPGRGPGTGELFF TGTGCCAGCAGCTTGCCTGGGCGGGGGCCGGGCACCGGGGAGCTGTTTTTT
few TRBD1 TRBJ2-7 TRBV7-2 CASSWGTGGAQYF TGTGCCAGCAGCTGGGGGACAGGGGGCGCGCAGTACTTC
- TRBD1 TRBJ1-2 TRBV6-1 CASSAQTGRYNYGYTF TGTGCCAGCAGTGCCCAGACAGGGAGATATAACTATGGCTACACCTTC
- TRBD1 TRBJ2-7 TRBV4-1 CASSQDMTGSSYEQYF TGCGCCAGCAGCCAAGATATGACAGGGAGCTCCTACGAGCAGTACTTC
few TRBD1 TRBJ1-6 TRBV4-3 CASSQGKGQGNSPLHF TGCGCCAGCAGCCAAGGCAAGGGACAGGGAAATTCACCCCTCCACTTT
- TRBD1 TRBJ1-2 TRBV28 CASSSGQGGYTF TGTGCCAGCAGCTCGGGACAGGGCGGCTACACCTTC
once TRBD1 TRBJ2-1 TRBV4-1 CASSMTGFLAVDEQFF TGCGCCAGCAGCATGACAGGGTTTCTAGCTGTCGATGAGCAGTTCTTC
- - TRBJ2-7 TRBV2 CASTISYEQYF TGTGCCAGCACAATCTCCTACGAGCAGTACTTC
- - TRBJ2-7 TRBV10-3 CAISESFEGTYEQYF TGTGCCATCAGTGAGTCTTTTGAGGGAACCTACGAGCAGTACTTC
- - TRBJ1-4 TRBV9 CASSVDGNEKLFF TGTGCCAGCAGCGTAGACGGGAATGAAAAACTGTTTTTT
few - TRBJ2-5 TRBV28 CASTHRGGWGTQYF TGTGCCAGCACTCACAGGGGAGGATGGGGGACCCAGTACTTC
- - TRBJ2-7 TRBV23-1 CASSRPTAASYEQYF TGCGCCAGCAGTCGACCGACAGCAGCCTCCTACGAGCAGTACTTC
- - TRBJ1-1 TRBV15 CAIRGSLNTEAFF TGTGCCATCAGGGGCAGCCTGAACACTGAAGCTTTCTTT
once - TRBJ2-1 TRBV14 CASSQGQDSYNEQFF TGTGCCAGCAGCCAAGGGCAAGACAGCTACAATGAGCAGTTCTTC
- TRBD2 TRBJ2-5 TRBV19 CASSRLLARQETQYF TGTGCCAGTAGTCGACTACTAGCGCGCCAAGAGACCCAGTACTTC
- - TRBJ2-2 TRBV28 CASSLSSAGELFF TGTGCCAGCAGTTTATCAAGCGCCGGGGAGCTGTTTTTT
- TRBD2 TRBJ2-1 TRBV5-1 CASSLGLAGNEQFF TGCGCCAGCAGCTTGGGACTAGCGGGGAATGAGCAGTTCTTC
- - TRBJ2-2 TRBV6-5 CASSSPGSGELFF TGTGCCAGCAGTTCCCCCGGGTCCGGGGAGCTGTTTTTT
- TRBD1 TRBJ1-5 TRBV7-9 CASSHGQGSQPQHF TGTGCCAGCAGCCACGGACAGGGCAGTCAGCCCCAGCATTTT
once TRBD1 TRBJ2-2 TRBV19 CASSMGQLTGELFF TGTGCCAGTAGTATGGGACAGCTCACCGGGGAGCTGTTTTTT
- - TRBJ2-1 TRBV5-4 CASRSGTVSGHNEQFF TGTGCCAGCAGGTCTGGGACTGTTAGCGGACACAATGAGCAGTTCTTC
- TRBD2 TRBJ2-2 TRBV6-1 CASIAGGHTGELFF TGTGCCAGCATAGCGGGGGGTCACACCGGGGAGCTGTTTTTT
- - TRBJ1-2 TRBV28 CASRERETGYTF TGTGCCAGCAGGGAACGGGAGACGGGCTACACCTTC
- - TRBJ2-7 TRBV25-1 CASAAGTEQYF TGTGCCAGCGCGGCGGGGACCGAGCAGTACTTC
few - TRBJ1-5 TRBV6-6 CASRKTSGVSNQPQHF TGTGCCAGCAGAAAGACGAGCGGGGTTAGCAATCAGCCCCAGCATTTT
once - TRBJ2-7 TRBV6-5 CASSYLYEQYF TGTGCCAGCAGTTACCTTTACGAGCAGTACTTC
- TRBD1 TRBJ2-5 TRBV5-6 CASSGGTGRPKTQYF TGTGCCAGCAGCGGAGGGACAGGGAGGCCGAAGACCCAGTACTTC
- TRBD2 TRBJ2-7 TRBV19 CASSTSGTYEQYF TGTGCCAGTAGCACTAGCGGAACCTACGAGCAGTACTTC
- TRBD1 TRBJ2-1 TRBV30 CAWSHRGNEQFF TGTGCCTGGAGTCACAGGGGGAATGAGCAGTTCTTC
- TRBD1 TRBJ1-5 TRBV27 CASSSQGASNQPQHF TGTGCCAGCAGTTCCCAGGGGGCATCAAATCAGCCCCAGCATTTT
- TRBD1 TRBJ1-3 TRBV28 CASSSPLQGAIGNTIYF TGTGCCAGCAGTTCACCCTTACAGGGGGCTATTGGAAACACCATATATTTT